This T cell receptor beta chain stems from a study of T-cell reconstitution after alpha-beta-depleted transplantation in children. This CDR3 region has 18 residues. J was trimmed by 8 bases and V by 5 bases; bases with no gene match: 13. Germline V gene sequence: CDR1 MGHRA, CDR2 YSYEKL. The library targeted TCRbeta and was prepared with unique molecular identifiers. Each CDR3 protein gets one entry after TCRdb re-called the PCR reads with MiXCR. The profile covers 17,000 or so distinct CDR3 sequences, with roughly an eighth appearing a single time and about two thirds taken by the ten largest. The chain is built from TRBV4-1 and TRBJ2-1; 15 positions match TRBD2. The origin of this receptor is a boy under three years old who had a stem cell transplant for Wiskott-Aldrich syndrome, so the T cells may come from the graft donor. The source was PBMCs, mostly from graft donor cells, collected 180 days after TCRalphabeta/CD19-depleted stem cell transplant. CDR3 nucleotide sequence: TGCGCCAGCAGCACCCGGACTAGCGGGAGGGCGAGATCCTATGAGCAGTTCTTC. Translating it yields CASSTRTSGRARSYEQFF.